The T cell receptor (beta chain) described here comes from a study of T-cell reconstitution after alpha-beta-depleted transplantation in children. General study results and limits: The origin of high day-60 TCRbeta diversity in some patients lay in surviving recipient T cells and thymic progenitors. Expanded graft clones numbering several hundred reportedly gave rise to alpha-beta T cells about two months after transplant. T-cell counts and diversity at one year following transplant were attributed mainly to newly produced T cells.

This sample's TCRbeta library carried unique molecular identifier barcodes. TCRdb re-derived calls from the PCR reads in MiXCR, one entry per CDR3 protein. The table lists approximately 430,000 distinct CDR3 sequences, around 15% of them singletons, with 29% in the top ten. This clonotype was counted a few times. Antigen: not known. The CDR3 is 13 amino acids. V gave up 1 base and J gave up 4 bases, with 8 bases separating them. Germline V gene sequence: CDR1 LGHNA, CDR2 YSLEER. The receptor was derived from a boy under two years old who had a stem cell transplant for Wiskott-Aldrich syndrome, so the T cells may come from the graft donor. V and J are TRBV4-3 and TRBJ2-7; possibly TRBD1 for D (6 bases). This specimen consisted of PBMCs, mostly from graft donor cells, obtained 360 days after TCRalphabeta/CD19-depleted stem cell transplant. CDR3 in DNA: TGCGCCAGCAGCCAAGTAGGGGGATACGAGCAGTACTTC. This gives the protein CASSQVGGYEQYF.